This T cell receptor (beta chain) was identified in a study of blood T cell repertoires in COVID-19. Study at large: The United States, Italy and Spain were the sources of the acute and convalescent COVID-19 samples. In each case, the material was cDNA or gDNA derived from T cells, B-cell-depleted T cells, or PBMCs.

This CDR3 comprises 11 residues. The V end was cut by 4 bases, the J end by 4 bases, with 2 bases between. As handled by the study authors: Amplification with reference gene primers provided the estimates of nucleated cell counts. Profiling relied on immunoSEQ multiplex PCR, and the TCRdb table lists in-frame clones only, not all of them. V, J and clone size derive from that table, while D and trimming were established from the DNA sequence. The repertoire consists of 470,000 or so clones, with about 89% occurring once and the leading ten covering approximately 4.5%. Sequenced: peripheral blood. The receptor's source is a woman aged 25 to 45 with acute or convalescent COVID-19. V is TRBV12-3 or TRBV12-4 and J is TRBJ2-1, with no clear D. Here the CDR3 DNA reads TGTGCCAGCAGTTCATACAATGAGCAGTTCTTC. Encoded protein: CASSSYNEQFF.